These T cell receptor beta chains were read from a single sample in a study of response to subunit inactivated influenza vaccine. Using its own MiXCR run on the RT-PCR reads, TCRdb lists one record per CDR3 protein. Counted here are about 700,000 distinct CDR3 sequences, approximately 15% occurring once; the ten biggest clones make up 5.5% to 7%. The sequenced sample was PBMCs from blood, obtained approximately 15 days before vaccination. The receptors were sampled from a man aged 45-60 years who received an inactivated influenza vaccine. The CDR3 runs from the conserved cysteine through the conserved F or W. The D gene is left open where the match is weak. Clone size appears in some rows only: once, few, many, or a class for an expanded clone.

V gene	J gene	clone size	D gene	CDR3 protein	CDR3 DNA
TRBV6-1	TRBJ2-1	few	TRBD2	CASSDQTSANEQFF	TGTGCCAGCAGTGACCAAACTAGCGCCAATGAGCAGTTCTTC
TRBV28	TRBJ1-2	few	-	CASKGTSQRPKGYTF	TGTGCCAGCAAAGGGACATCCCAGAGGCCAAAGGGCTACACCTTC
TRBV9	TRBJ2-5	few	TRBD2	CASRASGKETQYF	TGTGCCAGCAGGGCTAGCGGCAAAGAGACCCAGTACTTC
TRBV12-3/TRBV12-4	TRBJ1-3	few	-	CASSFRPRTGGNTIYF	TGTGCCAGCAGTTTTCGCCCCAGGACCGGAGGAAACACCATATATTTT
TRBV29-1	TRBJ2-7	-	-	CSVRREAHEQYF	TGCAGCGTTCGGCGGGAAGCCCACGAGCAGTACTTC
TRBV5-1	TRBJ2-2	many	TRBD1	CASSSTGEGELFF	TGCGCCAGCAGCTCGACAGGGGAAGGGGAGCTGTTTTTT
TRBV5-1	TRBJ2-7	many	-	CASSGDGYEQYF	TGCGCCAGCAGCGGGGACGGATACGAGCAGTACTTC
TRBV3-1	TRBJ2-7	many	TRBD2	CASSLRGGGSPLEQYF	TGTGCCAGCAGCCTCCGAGGCGGGGGAAGTCCCCTCGAGCAGTACTTC
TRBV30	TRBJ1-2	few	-	CAWSPGAGNGYTF	TGTGCCTGGAGTCCCGGGGCGGGGAATGGCTACACCTTC
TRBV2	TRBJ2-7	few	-	CASSEVGRSQGYEQYF	TGTGCCAGCAGTGAAGTAGGGCGCAGCCAGGGCTACGAGCAGTACTTC